These T cell receptor beta chains were read from a single sample in a study of blood T cell repertoires in COVID-19. Some clones are missing from TCRdb's copy, which holds only in-frame ones; the method was immunoSEQ multiplex PCR. Altogether roughly 290,000 clones are present, around 82% being singletons, with the ten largest covering about 1%. The sample consisted of peripheral blood. Receptors were obtained from a human donor with COVID-19, enrolled during active disease. The donor label of this sample is uncertain. The CDR3 runs from the conserved cysteine through the conserved F or W.

j_call | v_call | cdr3_aa
TRBJ1-5 | TRBV4-3 | CASSQDHRGTQHF
TRBJ1-1 | TRBV28 | CASSLWGEKGVNTEAFF
TRBJ1-2 | TRBV6-1 | CASSEQGVNYGYTF
TRBJ1-2 | TRBV5-6 | CASSGTGLLSNGYTF
TRBJ2-5 | TRBV19 | CASNSGRGFAQETQYF
TRBJ1-6 | TRBV6-5 | CASRTGGDLEPLHF
TRBJ1-1 | TRBV7-6 | CASSFGQGATEAFF
TRBJ1-4 | TRBV27 | CASRPLRAGEKLFF
TRBJ1-1 | TRBV20-1 | CSAGRGVEAFF
TRBJ1-2 | TRBV28 | CASSLDQANYGYTF
TRBJ2-1 | TRBV19 | CASSSSRNTGNEQFF
TRBJ2-2 | TRBV2 | CASSDLGLANGELFF
TRBJ1-6 | TRBV6-5 | CASRTTGRNSPLHF
TRBJ2-7 | TRBV19 | CASSPSPEDAQYF
TRBJ2-1 | TRBV7-9 | CASSNPRYNEQFF
TRBJ2-1 | TRBV7-7 | CASSRDRDSYNEQFF
TRBJ2-1 | TRBV6-5 | CASSSERGPYNEQFF
TRBJ1-5 | TRBV4-2 | CASSQRTGVGWYQPQHF
TRBJ2-7 | TRBV28 | CASWTSGRASSYEQYF
TRBJ2-7 | TRBV3-1/TRBV3-2 | CASKNSERSYEQYF
TRBJ1-1 | TRBV19 | CASSLPLRGNTEAFF
TRBJ1-5 | TRBV3-1/TRBV3-2 | CASSQGTGLHF